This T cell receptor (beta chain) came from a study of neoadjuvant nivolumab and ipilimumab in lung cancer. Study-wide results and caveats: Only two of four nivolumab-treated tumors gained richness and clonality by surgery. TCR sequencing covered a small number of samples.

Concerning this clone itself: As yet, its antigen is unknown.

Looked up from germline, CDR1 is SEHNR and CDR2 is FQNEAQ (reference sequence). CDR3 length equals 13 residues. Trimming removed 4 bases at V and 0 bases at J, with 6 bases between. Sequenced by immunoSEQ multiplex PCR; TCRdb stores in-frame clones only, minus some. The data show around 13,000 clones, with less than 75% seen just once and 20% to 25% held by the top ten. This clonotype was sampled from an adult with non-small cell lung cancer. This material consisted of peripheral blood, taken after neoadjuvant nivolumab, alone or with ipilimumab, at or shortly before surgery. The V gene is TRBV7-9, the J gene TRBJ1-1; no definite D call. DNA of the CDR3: TGTGCCAGCAGCTGGGATATGAACACTGAAGCTTTCTTT. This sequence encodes CASSWDMNTEAFF.